This T cell receptor beta chain stems from a study of T-cell memory formation after mild COVID-19 (dated by TCRdb to about 2021). At the level of the whole study: TCR sequence clusters from the two donors were largely donor specific. In a couple of donors, T-cell clones that expanded and contracted after mild COVID-19 were tracked by sequencing TCRalpha and TCRbeta repertoires over time. Two young, previously healthy adult volunteers, one female and one male, were included in the cohort.

Ficoll-Paque density gradient centrifugation was the method used to isolate PBMCs. Reads for this sample came from an Illumina NovaSeq 6000. Using 5'RACE with constant-segment primers, TCRalpha and TCRbeta cDNA libraries were constructed, with sample barcodes and unique molecular identifiers added in the process. RNA was extracted from every sample with Trizol reagent. Library amplification was performed in two PCR steps, and a second sample barcode and Illumina TruSeq adapters were introduced in the second step. Libraries were sequenced on an Illumina NovaSeq with 2 x 150 bp paired-end reads. Per the authors' processing: With migec v1.2.7, reads were demultiplexed and then collapsed into UMI-guided consensus sequences. Using mixcr v2.1.11, UMI consensuses were aligned to TRA and TRB V and J templates and then assembled into clonotypes. A clonotype was counted as expanded or contracted only when both edgeR and NoisET called the clonotype significant, with the noise models trained on biological replicates. For edgeR calls, a false discovery rate-adjusted p below 0.01 and a log2 fold-change threshold of 1 were applied. As an exploratory analysis of dynamics, max-normalized trajectories of the 1000 most abundant clonotypes were examined with PCA combined with hierarchical clustering. Each responding clone was given a CD4 or CD8 phenotype based on the CD4+ and CD8+ repertoires, which had been sequenced separately. TCRdb reprocessed the public reads (quality trimming at Q25 with fastp, clone calling with MiXCR) and kept in-frame beta chains. Each CDR3 protein gets just one entry, which takes the most common genes and DNA from the rows behind it. The V and J calls, along with clone size, are taken from TCRdb and not from the paper's own processing. Here the sample has approximately 300,000 distinct CDR3 sequences; roughly 8.2% occur a single time. 22% of the sample is in the top ten clones.

In its sample, this clonotype was seen a few times. The antigen this receptor binds is unknown. Per-nucleotide qualities are absent, and no much larger clonotype sits a single base away. Overall study results and their limits: Contracting CD4+ clones were located mainly in the CM and EM memory subsets, whereas CD8+ clones were found to be enriched in EMRA. The second-wave clones that peaked on day 37 were not confirmed to be SARS-CoV-2 specific. The study covered only a couple of mild cases, and larger cohorts including severe cases with pre-infection samples were considered necessary. Clones that contracted from day 15 to 85 showed balanced CD4/CD8 phenotypes, whereas a second wave of clones that expanded from day 15 to 37 leaned towards CD4+. Some responding clones were detected in pre-infection memory, suggesting pre-existing cross-reactive memory T cells joined the SARS-CoV-2 response.

Taken from the germline V gene (reference sequence), the CDR1 and CDR2 loops are DFQATT and SNEGSKA. V is pruned by 3 bases and J by 2 bases, leaving 9 bases of the junction without a gene match. Inclusive of the bounding cysteine and phenylalanine, the CDR3 is 15 residues long. Just the 45-base CDR3 DNA is kept, in frame starting at base 1. Sequenced material: PBMCs or a T cell subset sorted from them (not recorded which). This receptor was taken from a man aged 18-30 years who had mild COVID-19 (a few samples of this study predate the infection). The sample titles of this study are shuffled in the database, so cell type and time point are left out; the donor was told from shared clones. The sequence is built from TRBV20-1 and TRBJ2-5; 7 middle bases align to TRBD1. The CDR3 has the sequence CSARGLTGLQETQYF. The DNA sequence is TGCAGTGCTAGGGGGCTGACAGGGCTACAAGAGACCCAGTACTTC.